This passage covers 27 T cell receptor beta chains from one sample sequenced in a study of blood T cell repertoires in COVID-19. Produced via immunoSEQ multiplex PCR; TCRdb's table is partial and in-frame only. Of around 450,000 clones in the sample, 90% are singletons; the top ten hold approximately 0.55%. Material for sequencing was PBMCs or T cells enriched from blood (not recorded which). These receptors originate from a man between 18 and 35 years old who had recovered from COVID-19.

V and J are TRBV19 and TRBJ2-2; 11 bases line up with TRBD1. Trimming removed 5 bases from V and 7 bases from J; junction bases left unmatched: 12. CDR3 size: 17 residues. Germline V gene sequence: CDR1 LNHDA, CDR2 SQIVND (reference sequence). CDR3 in DNA: TGTGCCAGTAGTTCGATCCCCGGACAGGGGGCAGGCGGGGAGCTGTTTTTT. Protein sequence: CASSSIPGQGAGGELFF.

The V and J genes are TRBV29-1 and TRBJ2-5; D not certain. Germline CDR1 reads SQVTM; CDR2 reads ANQGSEA. With 3 bases removed from V and 3 bases from J, the gap between germline ends came to 5 bases. The CDR3 covers 11 residues. Written as DNA, the CDR3 is TGCAGCGTTGAGGTAGAAGAGACCCAGTACTTC. This translates into CSVEVEETQYF.

This clone was seen repeatedly, ten times or more. This chain joins TRBV11-2 and TRBJ1-1; the D gene is possibly TRBD1 (6 bases). CDR1 is SGHAT, CDR2 FQNNGV, per germline. Between the trimmed V and J ends, which lost 4 bases and 1 base, there was a span of 7 bases. CDR3 length equals 13 residues. The CDR3 coding sequence is TGTGCCAGCAGCTACAGGGCGAACACTGAAGCTTTCTTT. Translated: CASSYRANTEAFF.

In its sample, this clone was seen many times. Different DNA sequences within this sample yield the same CDR3. This chain connects TRBV7-9 to TRBJ1-3; a possible D gene is TRBD1 (5 bases). In germline, CDR1 is SEHNR, CDR2 FQNEAQ (reference sequence). The germline V and J ends were trimmed by 10 bases and 0 bases, with 13 bases remaining between them. The CDR3 runs 14 residues. This CDR3 reads CATRQGSSGNTIYF. The CDR3 DNA reads as TGTGCCACTAGGCAGGGAAGCTCTGGAAACACCATATATTTT.

J is TRBJ1-1 and V is TRBV4-1; 9 bases match TRBD1. This CDR3 has 15 amino acids. Germline CDR1 and CDR2: MGHRA and YSYEKL. Unmatched junction bases numbered 6, after V lost 2 bases and J lost 5 bases. This chain's CDR3 is CASSQTQGAPTEAFF. The CDR3 coding sequence is TGCGCCAGCAGCCAAACACAGGGGGCGCCGACTGAAGCTTTCTTT.

The chain uses TRBV7-6 and TRBJ1-2, with D maybe TRBD1 (6 bases). The CDR3 has 13 residues. V was cut by 5 bases and J by 5 bases, with 12 bases left in between. Per the germline V gene, CDR1 is SGHVS and CDR2 is FNYEAQ. This CDR3 reads CASSLDRRYGYTF. In DNA, the CDR3 is TGTGCCAGCAGCCTTGACAGGAGATATGGCTACACCTTC.

The CDR3 spells CASISPGTGSSGGYTF. CDR3 DNA sequence: TGTGCCAGCATCTCTCCCGGGACAGGGTCATCGGGTGGCTACACCTTC. This rearrangement joins TRBV11-3 to TRBJ1-2, with 9 bases matching TRBD1. From germline, CDR1 is SGHNT and CDR2 YENEEA. The V and J ends lost 7 bases and 7 bases, in that order; junction bases with no gene match: 16. The CDR3 has 16 residues.

This rearrangement joins TRBV5-1 to TRBJ1-6; perhaps TRBD1 as D (5 bases). The V and J ends lost 0 bases and 10 bases respectively, with 17 bases between them. The germline V gene has CDR1 SGHRS and CDR2 YFSETQ. The CDR3 consists of 16 residues. CDR3 in DNA: TGCGCCAGCAGCTTGGATCTTTTGGGGGGGAGGTCACCCCTCCACTTT. It encodes CASSLDLLGGRSPLHF.

The gene calls are TRBV6-5 and TRBJ1-1; 8 nucleotides match TRBD1. V shed 7 bases and J 1 base; nucleotides not matched to a gene: 2. Germline V gene sequence: CDR1 MNHEY, CDR2 SVGAGI. This CDR3 comprises 13 residues. CDR3 bases: TGTGCCAGCATGGGACAGGCGAACACTGAAGCTTTCTTT. It specifies CASMGQANTEAFF.

The chain is built from TRBV7-2 and TRBJ1-1; 10 positions agree with TRBD1. V lost 6 bases, J lost 6 bases, and 7 bases stayed unmatched. This CDR3 region has 14 residues. Germline V gene sequence: CDR1 SGHTA, CDR2 FQGNSA. CDR3 loop: CASRPGTGVSEAFF. DNA for the CDR3: TGTGCCAGCAGACCCGGGACAGGGGTCTCTGAAGCTTTCTTT.

J is TRBJ1-1 and V is TRBV5-1; TRBD1 agrees at 10 bases. The CDR3 contains 14 residues. Trimming took 3 bases from V and 11 from J; bases not matched to a gene: 10. Germline CDR1 and CDR2: SGHRS and YFSETQ. CDR3 DNA sequence: TGCGCCAGCAGCTGGGGACAGGGGATCGATTCGGCTTTCTTT. Amino acid sequence: CASSWGQGIDSAFF.

The count of this clone is one. The V call is TRBV19, the J call TRBJ1-1; D ambiguous. There are 16 residues in the CDR3. CDR1 LNHDA and CDR2 SQIVND come from the germline V gene (reference sequence). The ends were cut back, 3 bases at V and 1 base at J, with 15 bases in the middle. CDR3 nucleotide sequence: TGTGCCAGTAGTATTTTGCCGGACTGGAGGAACACTGAAGCTTTCTTT. It specifies CASSILPDWRNTEAFF.

This clone was observed once. The gene calls are TRBV29-1 and TRBJ1-2; the match to TRBD1 covers 10 bases. In germline, CDR1 is SQVTM, CDR2 ANQGSEA. J gave up 4 bases and V 4 bases, and 3 bases lay outside the gene matches. The CDR3 is 13 residues long. CDR3 amino acids: CSVGQGAVYGYTF. The CDR3 DNA sequence: TGCAGCGTTGGACAGGGGGCAGTCTATGGCTACACCTTC.

This chain joins TRBV19 and TRBJ2-1; 9 bases are shared with TRBD1. Germline CDR1 is LNHDA and CDR2 is SQIVND (reference sequence). CDR3 length: 12 amino acids. The V and J ends lost 6 bases and 16 bases, in that order; junction bases with no gene match: 10. CDR3 protein: CASSPRDRVFFF. CDR3 nucleotide sequence: TGTGCCAGTAGCCCCCGGGACAGGGTTTTCTTCTTC.

The CDR3 here is CASRSSYNSPLHF. The CDR3 DNA sequence: TGTGCCAGCCGGAGCTCCTATAATTCACCCCTCCACTTT. This chain links TRBV7-9 with TRBJ1-6; D uncertain. V was trimmed by 8 bases and J by 0 bases, leaving 5 bases between them. Germline CDR1 and CDR2: SEHNR and FQNEAQ (reference sequence). The CDR3 sequence is 13 residues long.

A single count supports this clone. CDR3 in amino acids: CATTSSGSSYNEQFF. The CDR3 nucleotides are TGCGCCACCACGTCTAGCGGCAGCTCCTACAATGAGCAGTTCTTC. This sequence joins TRBV5-1 and TRBJ2-1; 7 bases line up with TRBD2. This CDR3 is built from 15 residues. V lost 9 bases and J lost 0; bases outside the gene matches: 9. Germline V lookup: CDR1 SGHRS, CDR2 YFSETQ.

The V and J genes are TRBV5-1 and TRBJ2-2; TRBD2 agrees at 7 bases. Germline V gene sequence: CDR1 SGHRS, CDR2 YFSETQ. V lost 1 base, J lost 5 bases, and 8 bases stayed unmatched. CDR3 length: 16 amino acids. The CDR3 DNA is TGCGCCAGCAGCTTGTGGGCTAGCGGAGGTACCGGGGAGCTGTTTTTT. Translation gives CASSLWASGGTGELFF.

V and J are TRBV12-5 and TRBJ1-2, with a weak D call TRBD1 (5 bases). The CDR3 has 15 residues. Germline lookup yields CDR1 LGHNT and CDR2 FRNRAP. Trimming removed 7 bases from V and 0 bases from J, with 15 bases in between. The CDR3 region has the DNA TGTGCTAGTGCCCAGGGAGGGGTTACTAACTATGGCTACACCTTC. Its translation: CASAQGGVTNYGYTF. The variable domain in full, with the rest retrieved from reference TRBV12-5 and TRBJ1-2, is DARVTQTPRHKVTEMGQEVTMRCQPILGHNTVFWYRQTMMQGLELLAYFRNRAPLDDSGMPKDRFSAEMPDATLATLKIQPSEPRDSAVYFCASAQGGVTNYGYTFGSGTRLTVV.

The chain has TRBV2 and TRBJ1-1, with D perhaps matching TRBD1 (6 bases). V was pared by 1 base and J by 5 bases, with 8 bases between. Germline values: CDR1 SNHLY, CDR2 FYNNEI. This CDR3 is 13 amino acids long. The CDR3 sequence: CASSEDRETEAFF. The CDR3 coding sequence is TGTGCCAGCAGTGAAGACAGGGAGACTGAAGCTTTCTTT.

CDR3 nucleotides: TGTGCCAGTCGTCCCCAGTCAACTAATGAAAAACTGTTTTTT. As protein: CASRPQSTNEKLFF. The rearrangement uses TRBV19 and TRBJ1-4; the D is unclear. CDR1 LNHDA and CDR2 SQIVND come from the germline V gene (reference sequence). Trimming removed 8 bases at V and 0 bases at J, with 10 bases between. The CDR3 is made up of 14 amino acids. The variable domain in full, with the rest retrieved from reference TRBV19 and TRBJ1-4, is DGGITQSPKYLFRKEGQNVTLSCEQNLNHDAMYWYRQDPGQGLRLIYYSQIVNDFQKGDIAEGYSVSREKKESFPLTVTSAQKNPTAFYLCASRPQSTNEKLFFGSGTQLSVL.

This clone was detected once. The chain recombines TRBV6-5 with TRBJ1-5; D perhaps matches TRBD1 (5 bases). The V gene's germline CDR1 is MNHEY and CDR2 SVGAGI. V lost 10 bases and J lost 3, with 16 bases in between. The CDR3 covers 14 residues. CDR3 in amino acids: CATERGGSNQPQHF. CDR3 nucleotides: TGTGCCACCGAACGGGGGGGGTCCAATCAGCCCCAGCATTTT.

The chain joins TRBV10-1 to TRBJ2-7; D not resolved. This CDR3 is 14 amino acids long. Trimming cost V 0 bases and J 3 bases, with 9 bases left between them. The V gene's germline CDR1 is WNHNN and CDR2 SYGVQD (reference sequence). CDR3 sequence: CASSESDTDYEQYF. In nucleotides, the CDR3 is TGCGCCAGCAGTGAGTCCGACACGGACTACGAGCAGTACTTC.

This sequence joins TRBV7-9 and TRBJ2-5; TRBD1 matches 8 bases. The CDR3 is 14 residues long. The germline V gene encodes CDR1 SEHNR and CDR2 FQNEAQ (reference sequence). Losses at the gene ends were 5 bases for V and 1 base for J; bases not matched to a gene: 3. The CDR3 is CASSGQGGQETQYF. CDR3 coding DNA: TGTGCCAGCAGCGGACAGGGAGGCCAAGAGACCCAGTACTTC.

The rearrangement joins TRBV4-2 to TRBJ1-2; weak D call: TRBD1 (5 bases). This CDR3 comprises 16 residues. The V gene's germline CDR1 is LGHNA and CDR2 YNFKEQ. V gave up 0 bases and J gave up 7 bases, with 18 bases separating them. CDR3 bases: TGTGCCAGCAGCCAAGATCAAGGCAGGGCAATAGGTGGCTACACCTTC. This sequence encodes CASSQDQGRAIGGYTF.

The gene calls are TRBV24-1 and TRBJ1-5; a weak D match, TRBD1 (5 bases). Trimming took off 4 bases at V and 4 bases at J, with 13 bases between the two ends. Per germline, CDR1 KGHDR and CDR2 SFDVKD. This CDR3 contains 15 residues. CDR3 region: CATSDNNHRNQPQHF. The CDR3 coding sequence is TGTGCCACCAGTGACAACAATCACAGGAATCAGCCCCAGCATTTT.

Only a few counts were recorded for this clone. V usage is TRBV3-1 (or the pseudogene TRBV3-2) and J usage is TRBJ1-3; D ambiguous. CDR1 is LGHDT and CDR2 is YNNKEL in the germline V gene (reference sequence). V was shortened by 1 base and J by 0 bases, with 10 bases between the two germline ends. The CDR3 is 16 amino acids. In DNA, the CDR3 is TGTGCCAGCAGCCAAGGAGTAAAACCCTCTGGAAACACCATATATTTT. Its translation: CASSQGVKPSGNTIYF.

This clone occurred a few times. The chain links TRBV11-2 to TRBJ1-6; no clear D gene. The CDR3 spans 14 residues. Germline V gene lookup returns CDR1 SGHAT and CDR2 FQNNGV. Deletions cut 2 bases from V and 6 bases from J, with 8 bases between. CDR3 DNA sequence: TGTGCCAGCAGCTTAACAGATTTTAATTCACCCCTCCACTTT. Translating gives CASSLTDFNSPLHF.